One sample yielded the 5 T cell receptor beta chains listed below, sequenced in a study of CXCR3-negative and CXCR3-positive naive CD8 T cells. Findings and caveats of the study: A higher hydrophobicity marked the TRB CDR3s of CXCR3-positive naive cells versus CXCR3-negative naive cells.

Antigen specificity for these receptors is unknown. Libraries of TRB cDNA were made by 5' RACE and carried UMIs. TCRdb reprocessed the 5' RACE reads; each CDR3 protein has one entry and no DNA is given. Its table lists some 53,000 distinct CDR3 sequences. The source material was naive CXCR3+ CD8+ T cells from blood. Subset indicated: CD45RO-CCR7+CD27+CD95- naive CD8+ T cells expressing CXCR3 (TNR3+). The receptors here all came from a human donor in good health. Some clones in this sample may be carry-over from other donors' samples.

This chain connects TRBV11-1 to TRBJ2-3. Germline V CDR1 and CDR2: SGHAT, FQDESV (reference sequence). The CDR3 contains 12 residues. The CDR3: CASSFSPDTQYF.

The chain is built from TRBV7-6 and TRBJ2-4. The length of the CDR3 is 13 residues. CDR1 is SGHVS, CDR2 FNYEAQ, per germline. CDR3 protein: CASSLKGQDIQYF.

The V and J genes are TRBV10-3 and TRBJ2-1; TCRdb indicates TRBD1, and absent DNA this call remains unverified. Germline assignment: CDR1 ENHRY and CDR2 SYGVKD. The CDR3 is 14 amino acids. Here the CDR3 reads CAIMRDRGFNEQFF.

The chain is built from TRBV5-1 and TRBJ2-7; lacking DNA, the TRBD1 call made by TCRdb goes unchecked. The germline V gene encodes CDR1 SGHRS and CDR2 YFSETQ. The CDR3 length is 15 residues. The CDR3 spells CASSLGLGGTYEQYF.

J is TRBJ2-2 and V is TRBV7-7. The CDR3 runs to 13 residues. Germline CDR1 reads SSHAT; CDR2 reads FNYEAQ (reference sequence). The CDR3 sequence: CASSPTTVQELFF. Complete variable domain (other parts from reference TRBV7-7 and TRBJ2-2): GAGVSQSPRYKVTKRGQDVTLRCDPISSHATLYWYQQALGQGPEFLTYFNYEAQPDKSGLPSDRFSAERPEGSISTLTIQRTEQRDSAMYRCASSPTTVQELFFGEGSRLTVL.